The present TCR beta chain was sequenced within a study of cytomegalovirus exposure and HLA in healthy donors. Study-level points and caveats: V- and J-gene trimming in TCR beta was tied to a missense DCLRE1C variant by an analysis performed later. When the data were analyzed later, several of the most significant clusters appeared to be linked to common viral pathogens. Altogether, some 170 TCR beta chains were recorded as cytomegalovirus-associated. In a later analysis, a genetic analysis reported fewer productive-TCR N-insertions in an Asian-associated ancestry cluster than the cohort average.

A remark on this clone: No antigen is known for it.

Germline CDR1 MNHNS, CDR2 SASEGT. V was shortened by 4 bases and J by 1 base, with 5 bases between the two germline ends. The CDR3 runs to 14 residues. This PCR relied on a set of 60 Vbeta primers and 13 Jbeta primers. Produced via immunoSEQ multiplex PCR; TCRdb's table is partial and in-frame only. The sample records roughly 100,000 clones, 75% to 85% being singletons. The chain uses TRBV6-1 and TRBJ2-6; D possibly corresponds to TRBD1 (5 bases). This sequence was found in a young man in good health and CMV-seronegative. What was sequenced was PBMCs. For the CDR3, the DNA is TGTGCCAGCAGTGGACAGTCTGGGGCCAACGTCCTGACTTTC. Amino acid sequence: CASSGQSGANVLTF.